Here is one T cell receptor beta chain with its context. The data were obtained in a study of blood T cell repertoires in COVID-19. Whole-study context: There were acute and convalescent COVID-19 samples, and they came from the United States, Italy and Spain. Nucleic acid was either cDNA or gDNA, and it came from T cells, B-cell-depleted T cells, or PBMCs.

In the original analysis: Reference gene primer amplification yielded estimated nucleated cell counts. TCRdb's copy holds only in-frame clones and misses some; the assay was immunoSEQ multiplex PCR. V, J and clone size reflect that table, while D and trimming were determined from the DNA. The sample holds some 330,000 clones, 88% seen once. Recovered status in Cohort 3 required two negative PCRs, clearance, or symptom resolution. V was pared by 6 bases and J by 4 bases, with 13 bases between. The CDR3 is 14 residues long. CDR1 LNHDA and CDR2 SQIVND come from the germline V gene (reference sequence). V gene TRBV19 combines with J gene TRBJ1-5, with D possibly being TRBD1 (5 bases). The sequence derives from a man in his thirties or forties who had recovered from COVID-19. The sequencing input was PBMCs or T cells enriched from blood (not recorded which). CDR3 in amino acids: CASRGGGQNQPQHF. The CDR3 nucleotides are TGTGCCAGTAGGGGGGGAGGGCAGAATCAGCCCCAGCATTTT. Supplemented by reference TRBV19 and TRBJ1-5, the full variable domain reads DGGITQSPKYLFRKEGQNVTLSCEQNLNHDAMYWYRQDPGQGLRLIYYSQIVNDFQKGDIAEGYSVSREKKESFPLTVTSAQKNPTAFYLCASRGGGQNQPQHFGDGTRLSIL.